Each of the 5 T cell receptor beta chains below was sequenced from the same sample in a study of shared T cell receptors in the human thymus. The protocol was immunoSEQ multiplex PCR, while the TCRdb copy is restricted to in-frame clones and leaves out a portion. The sample lists approximately 730,000 clones; roughly 88% were seen once. The sample also formed part of further work on human thymus T cells.

Sequenced material: thymocytes. These receptor sequences come from a girl under two years old with a congenital heart defect.

The CDR3 here is CASSVTTQGRTEAFF. The CDR3 coding sequence is TGTGCCAGCAGCGTTACTACACAGGGGAGGACTGAAGCTTTCTTT. The rearrangement uses TRBV27 and TRBJ1-1; 7 bases are a match to TRBD1. V dropped 6 bases and J dropped 5; count of bases not matched to a gene: 12. CDR3 size: 15 residues. From germline, CDR1 is MNHEY and CDR2 SMNVEV (reference sequence).

J is TRBJ2-1 and V is TRBV5-1; TRBD1 might be the D (7 bases). The CDR3 runs to 17 residues. From germline, CDR1 is SGHRS and CDR2 YFSETQ. V shed 0 bases and J shed 4 bases, with 17 bases lying between them. In DNA form, the CDR3 reads TGCGCCAGCAGCTTGGTGGACGTGCGGGACAGATACAATGAGCAGTTCTTC. Translated: CASSLVDVRDRYNEQFF.

The rearrangement uses TRBV30 and TRBJ1-2; maybe TRBD1 (5 bases). This CDR3 comprises 20 residues. The germline V and J ends were trimmed by 4 bases and 3 bases, with 33 bases remaining between them. In germline, CDR1 is GTSNPN, CDR2 SVGIG (reference sequence). CDR3 sequence: CAWNPWGLETVGSYDYGYTF. CDR3 nucleotide sequence: TGTGCCTGGAATCCTTGGGGCCTCGAAACGGTTGGCAGCTACGACTATGGCTACACCTTC.

This chain uses TRBV4-3 with TRBJ1-6, with TRBD1 as a possible D gene (5 bases). Germline V gene lookup returns CDR1 LGHNA and CDR2 YSLEER. This CDR3 has 17 residues. Trimming stripped 1 base from V and 6 bases from J, with 16 bases between. CDR3 nucleotides: TGCGCCAGCAGCCAAGGTACTCGGGGGGGGATTAATTCACCCCTCCACTTT. Its protein product is CASSQGTRGGINSPLHF.

The chain has TRBV7-2 and TRBJ2-5; TRBD2 aligns across 9 bases. This CDR3 comprises 16 residues. The junction had 5 bases not matched to a gene; V was cut back by 1 base and J by 2 bases. Germline lookup yields CDR1 SGHTA and CDR2 FQGNSA. The CDR3 protein is CASSLGDSGGQETQYF. The CDR3 DNA follows: TGTGCCAGCAGCTTAGGGGATAGCGGGGGTCAAGAGACCCAGTACTTC.